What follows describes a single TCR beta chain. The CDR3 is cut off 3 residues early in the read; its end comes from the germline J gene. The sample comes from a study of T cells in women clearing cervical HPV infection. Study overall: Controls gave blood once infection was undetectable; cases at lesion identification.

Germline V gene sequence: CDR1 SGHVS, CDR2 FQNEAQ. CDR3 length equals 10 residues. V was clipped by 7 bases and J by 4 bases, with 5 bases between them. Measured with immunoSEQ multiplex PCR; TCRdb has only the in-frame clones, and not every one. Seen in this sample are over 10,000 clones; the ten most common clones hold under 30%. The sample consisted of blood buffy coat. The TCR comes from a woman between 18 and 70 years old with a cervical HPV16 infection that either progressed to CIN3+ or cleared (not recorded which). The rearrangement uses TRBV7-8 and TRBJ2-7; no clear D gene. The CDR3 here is CASTTYEQYF. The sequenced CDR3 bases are TGTGCCAGCACCACATACGAG.